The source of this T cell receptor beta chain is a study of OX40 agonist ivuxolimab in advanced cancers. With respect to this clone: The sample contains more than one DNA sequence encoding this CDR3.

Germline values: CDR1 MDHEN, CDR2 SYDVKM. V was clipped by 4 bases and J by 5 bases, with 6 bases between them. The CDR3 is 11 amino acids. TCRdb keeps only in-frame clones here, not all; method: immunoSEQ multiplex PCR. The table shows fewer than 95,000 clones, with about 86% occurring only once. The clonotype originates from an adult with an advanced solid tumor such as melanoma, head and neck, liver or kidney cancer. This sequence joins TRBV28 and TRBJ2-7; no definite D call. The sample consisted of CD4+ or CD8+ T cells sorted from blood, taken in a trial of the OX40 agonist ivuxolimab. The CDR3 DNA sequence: TGTGCCAGCAGTTGGGGAAACGAGCAGTACTTC. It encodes CASSWGNEQYF. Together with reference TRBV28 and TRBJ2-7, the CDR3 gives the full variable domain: DVKVTQSSRYLVKRTGEKVFLECVQDMDHENMFWYRQDPGLGLRLIYFSYDVKMKEKGDIPEGYSVSREKKERFSLILESASTNQTSMYLCASSWGNEQYFGPGTRLTVT.